Listed below are T cell receptor beta chains from one sample, sequenced in a study of blood T cell repertoires in COVID-19. Using immunoSEQ multiplex PCR, the repertoire was profiled, and TCRdb retains in-frame clones only, with some absent. Among 85,000 to 110,000 clones, 84% were seen once, and the ten largest hold more than 10%. Sequenced material: peripheral blood. The source of these receptors is a human donor in a cohort sampled during active COVID-19. Each CDR3 is given with its conserved first and last residue. D genes are given only for firm matches. Expanded clones are given a class, and other clones once, few, many or no size at all.

clone size	D gene	V gene	J gene	CDR3 protein	CDR3 DNA
-	-	TRBV16	TRBJ1-2	CASSQERDYGYTF	TGTGCCAGCAGCCAAGAGAGGGACTATGGCTACACCTTC
-	-	TRBV19	TRBJ1-5	CASSDRLKQPQHF	TGTGCCAGTAGTGACAGGCTCAAACAGCCCCAGCATTTT
-	TRBD1	TRBV6-5	TRBJ1-2	CASSRQGNHGYTF	TGTGCCAGCAGTCGACAGGGGAACCATGGCTACACCTTC
-	-	TRBV30	TRBJ2-7	CAWSVLYEQYF	TGTGCCTGGAGTGTACTGTACGAGCAGTACTTC
-	-	TRBV5-1	TRBJ2-7	CASSPRTATYEQYF	TGCGCCAGCAGCCCTCGGACTGCAACCTACGAGCAGTACTTC
-	-	TRBV2	TRBJ2-1	CASSEVLGYNEQFF	TGTGCCAGCAGTGAAGTACTAGGTTACAATGAGCAGTTCTTC
few	TRBD1	TRBV7-2	TRBJ1-6	CASSSAGQGRSPLHF	TGTGCCAGCAGCTCCGCTGGACAGGGTAGGTCACCCCTCCACTTT
once	TRBD1	TRBV6-5	TRBJ1-1	CASSYNRGQEAFF	TGTGCCAGCAGTTACAACAGGGGCCAAGAAGCTTTCTTT
-	TRBD2	TRBV6-2/TRBV6-3	TRBJ2-1	CASSRTSESNEQFF	TGTGCCAGCAGCCGGACTAGCGAAAGTAATGAGCAGTTCTTC
few	-	TRBV9	TRBJ1-2	CASSAQQAAAYGYTF	TGTGCCAGCAGCGCCCAACAGGCGGCGGCCTATGGCTACACCTTC
-	-	TRBV7-9	TRBJ2-5	CATRADGTQETQYF	TGTGCCACCCGGGCGGACGGGACTCAAGAGACCCAGTACTTC
-	TRBD2	TRBV11-2	TRBJ2-1	CASTGRTSGTYNEQFF	TGTGCCAGCACCGGAAGGACTAGCGGGACATACAATGAGCAGTTCTTC
-	TRBD1	TRBV27	TRBJ1-4	CASSPHAGGDEKLFF	TGTGCCAGCAGTCCCCACGCAGGGGGAGACGAAAAACTGTTTTTT
-	-	TRBV19	TRBJ1-6	CASSMRGQYNSPLHF	TGTGCCAGTAGTATGAGAGGACAGTATAATTCACCCCTCCACTTT
-	-	TRBV2	TRBJ2-3	CASSVQGTTDTQYF	TGTGCCAGCAGTGTTCAGGGGACCACAGATACGCAGTATTTT
-	TRBD2	TRBV4-3	TRBJ2-3	CASSPVSGEIYTDTQYF	TGCGCCAGCAGCCCCGTTAGCGGGGAGATCTACACAGATACGCAGTATTTT
-	TRBD2	TRBV6-2/TRBV6-3	TRBJ2-7	CASSIRAGGPYEQYF	TGTGCCAGCAGTATCCGCGCGGGGGGCCCCTACGAGCAGTACTTC
-	-	TRBV7-9	TRBJ1-3	CASSNSLHTIYF	TGTGCCAGCAGCAATAGTCTGCACACCATATATTTT
-	TRBD1	TRBV7-2	TRBJ2-1	CASSSHQGARRYNEQFF	TGTGCCAGCAGCTCCCACCAGGGGGCCCGTCGGTACAATGAGCAGTTCTTC
-	-	TRBV7-2	TRBJ2-3	CASSLGRRNPGDTQYF	TGTGCCAGCAGCTTGGGTCGGCGGAATCCGGGGGATACGCAGTATTTT
-	-	TRBV7-2	TRBJ2-3	CASSRVSTATDTQYF	TGTGCCAGCAGCCGCGTTAGTACAGCTACAGATACGCAGTATTTT
-	TRBD2	TRBV11-3	TRBJ2-2	CASSQTSGGAGGELFF	TGTGCCAGCAGCCAGACTAGCGGGGGGGCTGGTGGGGAGCTGTTTTTT
few	-	TRBV9	TRBJ1-2	CASSVNEYYGYTF	TGTGCCAGCAGCGTAAACGAGTACTATGGCTACACCTTC
-	TRBD2	TRBV3-1/TRBV3-2	TRBJ2-1	CASSQLAGATYNEQFF	TGTGCCAGCAGCCAGTTAGCGGGTGCCACCTACAATGAGCAGTTCTTC
-	-	TRBV25-1	TRBJ1-1	CASSGPSVRAFF	TGTGCCAGCAGTGGCCCTAGTGTGAGGGCTTTCTTT
-	-	TRBV9	TRBJ1-6	CASSVEVHRGSPLHF	TGTGCCAGCAGCGTAGAGGTACACCGCGGTTCACCCCTCCACTTT